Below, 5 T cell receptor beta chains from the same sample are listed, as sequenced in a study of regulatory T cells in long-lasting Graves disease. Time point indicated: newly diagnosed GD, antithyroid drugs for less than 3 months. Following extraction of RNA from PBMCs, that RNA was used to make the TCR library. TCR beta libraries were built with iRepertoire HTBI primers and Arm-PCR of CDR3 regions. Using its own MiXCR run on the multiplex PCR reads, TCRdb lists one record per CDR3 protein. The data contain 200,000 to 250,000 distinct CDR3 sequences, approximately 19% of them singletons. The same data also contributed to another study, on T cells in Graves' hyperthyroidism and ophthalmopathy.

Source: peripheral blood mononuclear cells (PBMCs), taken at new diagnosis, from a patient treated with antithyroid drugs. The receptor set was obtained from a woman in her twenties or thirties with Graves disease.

CDR3 sequence (DNA): TGCGCCAGCAGCTACGGACTAGCGGCCACAGATACGCAGTATTTT. Translated: CASSYGLAATDTQYF. V and J are TRBV5-1 and TRBJ2-3, with 10 bases fitting TRBD2. The V and J ends lost 3 bases and 2 bases, in that order; junction bases with no gene match: 3. The CDR3 has 15 amino acids. CDR1 is SGHRS and CDR2 is YFSETQ in the germline V gene.

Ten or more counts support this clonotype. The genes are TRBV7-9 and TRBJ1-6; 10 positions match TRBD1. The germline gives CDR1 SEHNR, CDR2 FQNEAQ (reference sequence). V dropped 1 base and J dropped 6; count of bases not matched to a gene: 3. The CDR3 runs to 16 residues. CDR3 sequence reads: CASSLGQGAGNSPLHF. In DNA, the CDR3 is TGTGCCAGCAGCTTAGGACAGGGGGCAGGTAATTCACCCCTCCACTTT.

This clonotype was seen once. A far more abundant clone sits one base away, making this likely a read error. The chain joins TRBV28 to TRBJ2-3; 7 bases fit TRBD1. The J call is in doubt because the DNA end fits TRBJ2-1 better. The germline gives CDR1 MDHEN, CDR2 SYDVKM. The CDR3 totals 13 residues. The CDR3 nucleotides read TGTGCCAGCAGTTTTGAGACAGGGCGGGAGCAGTTCTTC. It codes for CASSFETGREQFF.

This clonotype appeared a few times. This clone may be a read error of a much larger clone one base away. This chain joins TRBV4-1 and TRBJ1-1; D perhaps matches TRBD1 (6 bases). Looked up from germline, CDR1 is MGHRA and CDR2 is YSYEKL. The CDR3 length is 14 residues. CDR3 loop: CASSHPNRETGAFF. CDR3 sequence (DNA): TGCGCCAGCAGCCATCCTAACAGGGAGACTGGAGCTTTCTTT.

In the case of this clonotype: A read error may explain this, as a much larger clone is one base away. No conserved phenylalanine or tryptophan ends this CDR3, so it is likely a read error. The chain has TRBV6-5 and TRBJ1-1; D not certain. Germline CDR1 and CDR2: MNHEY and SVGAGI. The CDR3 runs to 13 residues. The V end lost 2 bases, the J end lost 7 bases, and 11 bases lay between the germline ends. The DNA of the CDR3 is TGTGCCAGCAGTTACAGTCCGGATTATGAAGCTTTCTTA. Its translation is CASSYSPDYEAFL.